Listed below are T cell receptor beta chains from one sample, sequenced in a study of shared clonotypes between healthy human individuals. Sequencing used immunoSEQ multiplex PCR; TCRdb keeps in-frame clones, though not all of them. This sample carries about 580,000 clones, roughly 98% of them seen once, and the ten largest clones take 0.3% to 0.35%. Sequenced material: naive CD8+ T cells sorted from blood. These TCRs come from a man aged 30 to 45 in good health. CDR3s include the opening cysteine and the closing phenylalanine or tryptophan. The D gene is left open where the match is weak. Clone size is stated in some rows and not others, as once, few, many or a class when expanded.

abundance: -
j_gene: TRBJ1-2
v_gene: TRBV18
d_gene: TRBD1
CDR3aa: CASSGDSGYGYTF
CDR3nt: TGTGCCAGCTCGGGGGACAGTGGCTATGGCTACACCTTC

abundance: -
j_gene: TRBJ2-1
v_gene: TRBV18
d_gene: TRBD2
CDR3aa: CASSPSRLAEDNEQFF
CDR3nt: TGTGCCAGCTCACCTTCTCGACTAGCGGAAGACAATGAGCAGTTCTTC

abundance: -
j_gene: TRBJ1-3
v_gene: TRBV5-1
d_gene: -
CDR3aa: CASSQNDRSSGNTIYF
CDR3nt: TGCGCCAGCAGCCAGAACGACAGGAGCTCTGGAAACACCATATATTTT

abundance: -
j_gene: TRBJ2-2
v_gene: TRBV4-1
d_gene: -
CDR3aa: CASSQPGAGELFF
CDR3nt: TGCGCCAGCAGCCAACCGGGAGCCGGGGAGCTGTTTTTT

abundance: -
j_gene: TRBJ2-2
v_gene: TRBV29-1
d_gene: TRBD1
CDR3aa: CSVVTGGSGELFF
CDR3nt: TGCAGCGTTGTGACAGGGGGCAGCGGGGAGCTGTTTTTT

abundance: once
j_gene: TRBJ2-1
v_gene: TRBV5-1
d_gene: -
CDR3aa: CASSFFGTALSYNEQFF
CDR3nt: TGCGCCAGCAGCTTTTTCGGAACGGCACTCTCCTACAATGAGCAGTTCTTC

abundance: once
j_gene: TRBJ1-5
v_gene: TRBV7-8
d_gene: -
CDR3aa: CASSTSLTGVNSNQPQHF
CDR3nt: TGTGCCAGCAGCACGTCGTTGACGGGAGTTAATAGCAATCAGCCCCAGCATTTT

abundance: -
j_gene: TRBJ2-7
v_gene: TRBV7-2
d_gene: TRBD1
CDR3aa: CASSSPGQTYEQYF
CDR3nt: TGTGCCAGCAGCTCACCGGGACAGACCTACGAGCAGTACTTC

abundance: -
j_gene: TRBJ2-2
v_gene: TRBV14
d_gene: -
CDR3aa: CASSPSGFTGELFF
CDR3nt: TGTGCCAGCAGCCCAAGCGGGTTCACCGGGGAGCTGTTTTTT

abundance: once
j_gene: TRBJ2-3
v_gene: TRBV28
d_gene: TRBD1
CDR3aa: CASSLGTGSTDTQYF
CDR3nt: TGTGCCAGCAGTTTGGGGACAGGGAGCACAGATACGCAGTATTTT

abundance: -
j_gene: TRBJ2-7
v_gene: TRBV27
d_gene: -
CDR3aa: CASSFWGSGEQYF
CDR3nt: TGTGCCAGCAGTTTTTGGGGCTCCGGGGAGCAGTACTTC

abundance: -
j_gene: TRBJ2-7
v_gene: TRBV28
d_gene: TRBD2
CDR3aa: CASSLTSGRYEQYF
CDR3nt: TGTGCCAGCAGTTTAACTAGCGGGAGGTACGAGCAGTACTTC

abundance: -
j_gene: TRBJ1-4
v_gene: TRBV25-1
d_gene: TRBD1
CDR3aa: CASSGDRGQIEKLFF
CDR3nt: TGTGCCAGCAGTGGGGACAGGGGGCAAATTGAAAAACTGTTTTTT

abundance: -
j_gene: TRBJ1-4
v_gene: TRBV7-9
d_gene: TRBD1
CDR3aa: CASSPRDREQSTNEKLFF
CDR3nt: TGTGCCAGCAGCCCCCGGGACAGGGAACAATCAACTAATGAAAAACTGTTTTTT

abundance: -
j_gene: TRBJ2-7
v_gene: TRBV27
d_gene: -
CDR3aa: CASSLSWGERPYEQYF
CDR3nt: TGTGCCAGCAGTTTATCATGGGGCGAGCGCCCCTACGAGCAGTACTTC

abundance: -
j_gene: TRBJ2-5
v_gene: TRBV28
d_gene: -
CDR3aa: CASSRTAEIGWETQYF
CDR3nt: TGTGCCAGCAGCCGGACGGCGGAAATTGGCTGGGAGACCCAGTACTTC